The clone carrying this TCR beta chain showed up just a few times. The sample is drawn from a study of early T cells in non-severe SARS-CoV-2 infection. The CDR3 runs 14 residues. The germline V gene has CDR1 LGHDT and CDR2 YNNKEL (reference sequence). V was pared by 1 base and J by 2 bases, with 9 bases between. TCRdb itself ran the 5' RACE reads through MiXCR, one entry per CDR3 protein. Of about 80,000 distinct CDR3 sequences listed, over 9% were seen once; the top ten hold approximately 4.8%. The specimen was whole blood. The V and J genes are TRBV3-1 and TRBJ2-7; no clear D. The sequence was obtained from an adult who was a healthcare worker with PCR-confirmed SARS-CoV-2 infection or an uninfected control (not recorded which). Here the CDR3 DNA reads TGTGCCAGCAGCCAAGGATCAGCAACCTACGAGCAGTACTTC. It encodes CASSQGSATYEQYF.